The 3 T cell receptor beta chains in this list originate from one sample, sequenced in a study of CD8 T cells in ankylosing spondylitis. TCRdb fed the 5' RACE reads into MiXCR, producing one record per CDR3 protein. The sample shows some 300,000 distinct CDR3 sequences, 20% of them seen only once. Sequencing was performed on blood, either unsorted or a sorted T cell fraction (not recorded which). The receptors originated from a female donor with ankylosing spondylitis or in good health (not recorded which).

This clonotype was counted many times. The chain carries TRBV29-1 and TRBJ2-1, with TRBD2 matching over 8 bases. Unmatched junction bases numbered 7, after V lost 5 bases and J lost 7 bases. This CDR3 contains 13 residues. From germline, CDR1 is SQVTM and CDR2 ANQGSEA. CDR3 nucleotide sequence: TGCAGCGTTTCTAGCGGGCTGGGGAATGAGCAGTTCTTC. This sequence encodes CSVSSGLGNEQFF.

V and J are TRBV15 and TRBJ1-5, with unresolved D. The CDR3 is 16 amino acids. Germline-derived CDR1 and CDR2 are LNHNV and YYDKDF (reference sequence). Trimming removed 1 base from V and 1 base from J, with 11 bases in between. CDR3 sequence: CATSRVLGQSNQPQHF. CDR3 in DNA: TGTGCCACCAGCAGAGTCTTGGGCCAAAGCAATCAGCCCCAGCATTTT. The full variable domain, rest sourced from reference TRBV15 and TRBJ1-5, is DAMVIQNPRYQVTQFGKPVTLSCSQTLNHNVMYWYQQKSSQAPKLLFHYYDKDFNNEADTPDNFQSRRPNTSFCFLDIRSPGLGDTAMYLCATSRVLGQSNQPQHFGDGTRLSIL.

The chain couples TRBV5-8 to TRBJ2-3, with D tentatively TRBD2 (5 bases). V was cut by 2 bases and J by 3 bases, with 16 bases left in between. The CDR3 is 16 amino acids. Germline CDR1 reads SGHTS; CDR2 reads YDEGEE. The CDR3 DNA is TGTGCCAGCAGCTTTCGACTCACCCCGGGAACAGATACGCAGTATTTT. This gives the protein CASSFRLTPGTDTQYF.